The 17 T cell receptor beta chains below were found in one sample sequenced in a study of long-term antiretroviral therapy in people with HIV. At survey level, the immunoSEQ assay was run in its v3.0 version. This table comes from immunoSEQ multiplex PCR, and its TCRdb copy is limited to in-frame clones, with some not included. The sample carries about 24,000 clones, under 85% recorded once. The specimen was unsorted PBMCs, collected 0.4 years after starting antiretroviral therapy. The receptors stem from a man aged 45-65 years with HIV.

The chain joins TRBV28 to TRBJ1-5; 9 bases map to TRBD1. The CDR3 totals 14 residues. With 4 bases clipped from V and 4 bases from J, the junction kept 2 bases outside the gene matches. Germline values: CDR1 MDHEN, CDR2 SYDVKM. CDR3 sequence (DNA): TGTGCCAGCAGTTCCGGACAGGGGAATCAGCCCCAGCATTTT. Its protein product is CASSSGQGNQPQHF.

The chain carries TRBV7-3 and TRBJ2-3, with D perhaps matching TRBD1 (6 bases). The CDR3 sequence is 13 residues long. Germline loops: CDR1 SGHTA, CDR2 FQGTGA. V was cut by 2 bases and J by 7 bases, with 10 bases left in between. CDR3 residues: CASSLDRKYTQYF. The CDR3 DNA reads TGTGCCAGCAGCTTAGACAGGAAGTATACGCAGTATTTT.

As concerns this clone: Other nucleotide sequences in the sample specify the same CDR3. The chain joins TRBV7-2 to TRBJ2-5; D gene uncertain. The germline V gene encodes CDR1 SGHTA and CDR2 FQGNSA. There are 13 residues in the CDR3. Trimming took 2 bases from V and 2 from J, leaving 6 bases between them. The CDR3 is CASSLTPQETQYF. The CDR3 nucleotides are TGTGCCAGCAGCTTAACTCCTCAAGAGACCCAGTACTTC. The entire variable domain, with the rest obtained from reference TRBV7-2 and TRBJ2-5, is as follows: GAGVSQSPSNKVTEKGKDVELRCDPISGHTALYWYRQSLGQGLEFLIYFQGNSAPDKSGLPSDRFSAERTGGSVSTLTIQRTQQEDSAVYLCASSLTPQETQYFGPGTRLLVL.

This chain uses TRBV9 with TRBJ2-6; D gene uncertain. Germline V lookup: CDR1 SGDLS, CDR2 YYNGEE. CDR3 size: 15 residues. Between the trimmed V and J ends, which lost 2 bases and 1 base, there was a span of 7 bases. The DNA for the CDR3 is TGTGCCAGCAGCGTCCCGGGTTCTGGGGCCAACGTCCTGACTTTC. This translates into CASSVPGSGANVLTF.

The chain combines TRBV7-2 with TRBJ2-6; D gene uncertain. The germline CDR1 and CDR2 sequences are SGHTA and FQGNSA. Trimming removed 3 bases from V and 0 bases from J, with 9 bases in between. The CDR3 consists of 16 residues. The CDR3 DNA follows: TGTGCCAGCAGCTTCGCTCGCATCTCTGGGGCCAACGTCCTGACTTTC. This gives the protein CASSFARISGANVLTF.

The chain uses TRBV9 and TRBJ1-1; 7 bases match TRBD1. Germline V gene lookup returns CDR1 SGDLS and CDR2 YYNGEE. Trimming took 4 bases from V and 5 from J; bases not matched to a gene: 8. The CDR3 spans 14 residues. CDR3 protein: CASSITPRGTEAFF. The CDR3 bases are TGTGCCAGCAGCATTACTCCCAGGGGGACTGAAGCTTTCTTT.

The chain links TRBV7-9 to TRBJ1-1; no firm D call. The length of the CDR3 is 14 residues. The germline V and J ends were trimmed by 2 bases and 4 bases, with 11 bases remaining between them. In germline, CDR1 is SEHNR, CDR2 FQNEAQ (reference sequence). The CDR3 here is CASSLSGTFTEAFF. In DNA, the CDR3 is TGTGCCAGCAGCTTATCGGGCACCTTCACTGAAGCTTTCTTT.

The CDR3 sequence is CASSLSGSSYNEQFF. For the CDR3, the DNA is TGTGCCAGCAGCTTAAGCGGGAGCTCCTACAATGAGCAGTTCTTC. The chain joins TRBV7-6 to TRBJ2-1; the match to TRBD2 covers 8 bases. This CDR3 is built from 15 residues. Germline CDR1 SGHVS, CDR2 FNYEAQ. The J segment lost 0 bases and the V segment lost 2 bases, leaving 0 bases of the junction unmatched.

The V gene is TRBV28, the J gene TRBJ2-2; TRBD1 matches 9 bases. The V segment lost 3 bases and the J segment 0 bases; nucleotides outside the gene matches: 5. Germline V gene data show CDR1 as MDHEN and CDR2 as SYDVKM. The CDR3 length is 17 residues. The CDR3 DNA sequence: TGTGCCAGCAGTTTCCCAACAGGGGGCTCGAACACCGGGGAGCTGTTTTTT. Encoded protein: CASSFPTGGSNTGELFF.

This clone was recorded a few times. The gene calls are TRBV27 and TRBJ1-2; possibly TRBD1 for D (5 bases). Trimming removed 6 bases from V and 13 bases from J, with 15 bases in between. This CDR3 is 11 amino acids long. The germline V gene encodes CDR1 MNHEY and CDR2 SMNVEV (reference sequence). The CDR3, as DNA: TGTGCCAGCAGCGATTTCAGGGCACTCACCTTC. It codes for CASSDFRALTF.

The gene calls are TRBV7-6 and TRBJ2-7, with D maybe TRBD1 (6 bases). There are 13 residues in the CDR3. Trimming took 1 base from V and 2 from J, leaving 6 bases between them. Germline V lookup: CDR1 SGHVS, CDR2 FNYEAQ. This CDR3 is CASSLGTAYEQYF. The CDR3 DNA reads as TGTGCCAGCAGCTTAGGGACAGCCTACGAGCAGTACTTC. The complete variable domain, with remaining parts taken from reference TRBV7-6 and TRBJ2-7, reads GAGVSQSPRYKVTKRGQDVALRCDPISGHVSLYWYRQALGQGPEFLTYFNYEAQQDKSGLPNDRFSAERPEGSISTLTIQRTEQRDSAMYRCASSLGTAYEQYFGPGTRLTVT.

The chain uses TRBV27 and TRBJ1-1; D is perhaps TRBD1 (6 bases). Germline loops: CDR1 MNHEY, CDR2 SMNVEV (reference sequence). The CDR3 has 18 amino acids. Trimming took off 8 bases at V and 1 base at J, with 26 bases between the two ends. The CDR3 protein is CASRGLVGAGETNTEAFF. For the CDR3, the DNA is TGTGCCAGCCGCGGACTGGTCGGGGCAGGGGAAACGAACACTGAAGCTTTCTTT.

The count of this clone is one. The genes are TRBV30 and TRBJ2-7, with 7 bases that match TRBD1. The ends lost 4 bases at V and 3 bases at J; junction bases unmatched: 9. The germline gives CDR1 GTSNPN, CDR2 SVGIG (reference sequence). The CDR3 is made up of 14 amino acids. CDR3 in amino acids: CAWTSTDRDYEQYF. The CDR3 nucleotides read TGTGCCTGGACTTCCACTGACAGGGACTACGAGCAGTACTTC.

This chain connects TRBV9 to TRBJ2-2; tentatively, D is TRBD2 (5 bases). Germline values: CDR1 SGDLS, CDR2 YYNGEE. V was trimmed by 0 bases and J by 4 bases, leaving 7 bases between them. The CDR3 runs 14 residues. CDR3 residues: CASSVVEGTGELFF. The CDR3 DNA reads TGTGCCAGCAGCGTAGTCGAGGGCACCGGGGAGCTGTTTTTT.

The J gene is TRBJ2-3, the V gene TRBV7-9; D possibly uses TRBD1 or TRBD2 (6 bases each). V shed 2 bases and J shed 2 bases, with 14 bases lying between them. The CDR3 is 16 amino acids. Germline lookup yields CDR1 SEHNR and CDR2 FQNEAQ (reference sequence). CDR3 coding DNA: TGTGCCAGCAGCTTACTGAGGGGGGCCCTCACAGATACGCAGTATTTT. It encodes CASSLLRGALTDTQYF.

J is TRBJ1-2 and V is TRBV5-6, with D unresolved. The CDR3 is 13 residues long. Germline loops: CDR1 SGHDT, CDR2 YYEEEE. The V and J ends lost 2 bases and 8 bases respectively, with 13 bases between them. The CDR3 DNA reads TGTGCCAGCAGCTTACCACCTGGACGGGGCTACACCTTC. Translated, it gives CASSLPPGRGYTF.

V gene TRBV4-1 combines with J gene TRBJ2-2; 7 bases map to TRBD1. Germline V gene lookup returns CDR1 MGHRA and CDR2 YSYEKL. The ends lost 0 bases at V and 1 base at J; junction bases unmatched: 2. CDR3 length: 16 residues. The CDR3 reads CASSQEGGGNTGELFF. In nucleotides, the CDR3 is TGCGCCAGCAGCCAAGAAGGGGGCGGGAACACCGGGGAGCTGTTTTTT.